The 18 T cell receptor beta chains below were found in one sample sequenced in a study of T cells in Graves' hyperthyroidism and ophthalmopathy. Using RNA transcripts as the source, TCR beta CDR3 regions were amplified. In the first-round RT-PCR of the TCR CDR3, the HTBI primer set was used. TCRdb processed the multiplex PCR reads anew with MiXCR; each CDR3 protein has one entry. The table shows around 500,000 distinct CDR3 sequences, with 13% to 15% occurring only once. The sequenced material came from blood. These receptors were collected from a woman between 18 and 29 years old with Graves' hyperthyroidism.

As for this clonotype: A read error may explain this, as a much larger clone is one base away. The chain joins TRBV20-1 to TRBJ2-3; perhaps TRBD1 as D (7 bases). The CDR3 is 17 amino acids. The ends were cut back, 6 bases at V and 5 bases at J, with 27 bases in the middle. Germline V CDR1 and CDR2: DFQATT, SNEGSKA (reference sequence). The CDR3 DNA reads TGCAGTGCCGCCACCGACCAGGGGGGCACACATAGAGATACGCAGTATTTT. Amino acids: CSAATDQGGTHRDTQYF.

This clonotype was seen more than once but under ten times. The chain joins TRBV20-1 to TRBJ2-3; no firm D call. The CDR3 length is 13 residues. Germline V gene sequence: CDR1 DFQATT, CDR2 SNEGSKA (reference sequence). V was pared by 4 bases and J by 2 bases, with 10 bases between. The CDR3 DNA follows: TGCAGTGCTAAGCGAATCCTCACAGATACGCAGTATTTT. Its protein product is CSAKRILTDTQYF.

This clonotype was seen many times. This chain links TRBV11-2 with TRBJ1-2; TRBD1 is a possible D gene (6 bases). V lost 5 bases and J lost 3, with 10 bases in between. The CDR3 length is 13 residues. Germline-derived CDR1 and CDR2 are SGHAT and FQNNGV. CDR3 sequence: CASSIAGDYGYTF. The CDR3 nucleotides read TGTGCCAGCAGCATCGCAGGGGACTATGGCTACACCTTC.

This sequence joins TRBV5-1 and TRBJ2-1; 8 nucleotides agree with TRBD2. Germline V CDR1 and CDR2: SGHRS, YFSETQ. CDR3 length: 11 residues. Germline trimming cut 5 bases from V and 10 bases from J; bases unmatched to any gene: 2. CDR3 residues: CASRLAEEQFF. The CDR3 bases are TGCGCCAGCAGACTAGCGGAGGAGCAGTTCTTC.

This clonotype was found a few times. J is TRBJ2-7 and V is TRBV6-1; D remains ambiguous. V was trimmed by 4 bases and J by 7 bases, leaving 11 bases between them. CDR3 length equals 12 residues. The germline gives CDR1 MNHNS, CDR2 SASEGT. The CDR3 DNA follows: TGTGCCAGCAGTGTAACGGCTTGGGAGCAGTACGTC. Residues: CASSVTAWEQYV.

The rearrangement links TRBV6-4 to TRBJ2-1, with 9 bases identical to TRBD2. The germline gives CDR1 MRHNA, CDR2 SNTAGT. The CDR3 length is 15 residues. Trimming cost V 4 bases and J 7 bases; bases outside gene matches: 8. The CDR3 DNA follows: TGTGCCAGCAGTGTGAGAGCGGGAGGTCCAAATGAGCAGTTCTTC. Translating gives CASSVRAGGPNEQFF.

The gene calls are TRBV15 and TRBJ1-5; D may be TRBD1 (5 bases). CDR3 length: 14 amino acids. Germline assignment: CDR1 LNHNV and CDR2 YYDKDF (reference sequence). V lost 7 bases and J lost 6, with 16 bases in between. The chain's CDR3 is CATNNGPQGQPQHF. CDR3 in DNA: TGTGCCACCAACAATGGACCGCAGGGTCAGCCCCAGCATTTT.

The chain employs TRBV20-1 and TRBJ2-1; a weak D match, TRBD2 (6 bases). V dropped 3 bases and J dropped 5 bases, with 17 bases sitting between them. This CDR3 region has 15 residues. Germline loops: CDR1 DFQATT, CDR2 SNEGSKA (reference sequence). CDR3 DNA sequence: TGCAGTGCTAGTATCCCGGGACTCAATAACAATGAGCAGTTCTTC. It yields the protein CSASIPGLNNNEQFF.

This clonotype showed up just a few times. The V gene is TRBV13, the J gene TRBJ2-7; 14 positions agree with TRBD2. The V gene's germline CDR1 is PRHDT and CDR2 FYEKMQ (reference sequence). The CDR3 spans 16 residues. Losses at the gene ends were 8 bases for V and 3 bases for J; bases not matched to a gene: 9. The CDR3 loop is CASSGTSGRSIYEQYF. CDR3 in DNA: TGTGCCAGCTCCGGGACTAGCGGGAGAAGCATCTACGAGCAGTACTTC.

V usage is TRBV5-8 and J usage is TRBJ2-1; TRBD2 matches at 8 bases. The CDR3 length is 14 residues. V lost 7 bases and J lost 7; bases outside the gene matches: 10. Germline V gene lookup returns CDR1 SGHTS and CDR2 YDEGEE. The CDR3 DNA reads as TGTGCCAGCTCCAGCGGGAGATCCGGGAATGAGCAGTTCTTC. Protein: CASSSGRSGNEQFF.

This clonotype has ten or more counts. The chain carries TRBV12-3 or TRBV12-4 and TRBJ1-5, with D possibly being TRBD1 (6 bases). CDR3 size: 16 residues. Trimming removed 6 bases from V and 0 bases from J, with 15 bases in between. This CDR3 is CASSFPQGGSNQPQHF. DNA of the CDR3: TGTGCCAGCAGCTTCCCACAGGGAGGTAGCAATCAGCCCCAGCATTTT.

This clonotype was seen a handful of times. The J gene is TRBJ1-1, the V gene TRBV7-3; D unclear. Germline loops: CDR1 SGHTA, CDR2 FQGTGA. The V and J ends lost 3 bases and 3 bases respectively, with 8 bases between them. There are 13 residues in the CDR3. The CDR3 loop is CASSLTDDTEAFF. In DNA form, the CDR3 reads TGTGCCAGCAGCTTGACGGATGACACTGAAGCTTTCTTT.

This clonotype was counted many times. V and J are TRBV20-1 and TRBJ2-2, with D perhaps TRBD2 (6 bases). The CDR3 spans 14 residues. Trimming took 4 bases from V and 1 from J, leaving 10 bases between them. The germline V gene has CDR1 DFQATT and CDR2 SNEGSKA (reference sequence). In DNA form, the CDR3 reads TGCAGTGCTACCGTGGAGGGGAACACCGGGGAGCTGTTTTTT. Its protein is CSATVEGNTGELFF.

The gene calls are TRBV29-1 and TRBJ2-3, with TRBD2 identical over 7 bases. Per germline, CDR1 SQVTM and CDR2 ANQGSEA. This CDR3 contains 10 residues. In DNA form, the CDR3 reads TGCGCGGGAGTGACAGATACGCAGTATTTT. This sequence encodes CAGVTDTQYF.

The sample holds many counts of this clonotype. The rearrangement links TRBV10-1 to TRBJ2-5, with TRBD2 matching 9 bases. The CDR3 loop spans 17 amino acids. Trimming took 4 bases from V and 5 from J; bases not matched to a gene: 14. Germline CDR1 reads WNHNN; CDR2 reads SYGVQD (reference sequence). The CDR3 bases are TGCGCCAGCAGTGGAGGGGCTAGCGGGACCCAGAGGGAGACCCAGTACTTC. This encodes CASSGGASGTQRETQYF.

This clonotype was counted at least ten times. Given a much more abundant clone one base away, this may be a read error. The CDR3 nucleotides are TGTGCCAGCAGAAAATGGGCGGGGACCCGGGACTATGGCTACACCTTC. It specifies CASRKWAGTRDYGYTF. This chain uses TRBV12-3 or TRBV12-4 with TRBJ1-2, with a possible D match to TRBD1 (5 bases). This CDR3 region has 16 residues. Trimming took 6 bases from V and 3 from J, leaving 20 bases between them.

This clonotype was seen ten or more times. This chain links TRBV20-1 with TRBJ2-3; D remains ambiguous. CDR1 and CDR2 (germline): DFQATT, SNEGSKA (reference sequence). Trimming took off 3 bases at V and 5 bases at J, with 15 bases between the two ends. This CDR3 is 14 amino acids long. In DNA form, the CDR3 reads TGCAGTGCTAGGGCAGGACCGACTCAAGATACGCAGTATTTT. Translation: CSARAGPTQDTQYF.

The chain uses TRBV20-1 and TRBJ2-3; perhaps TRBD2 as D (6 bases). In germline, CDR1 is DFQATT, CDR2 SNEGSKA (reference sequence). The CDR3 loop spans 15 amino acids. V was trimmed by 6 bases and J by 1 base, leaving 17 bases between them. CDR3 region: CSAPPRASGTDTQYF. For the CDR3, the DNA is TGCAGTGCCCCCCCCAGGGCTAGCGGCACAGATACGCAGTATTTT.